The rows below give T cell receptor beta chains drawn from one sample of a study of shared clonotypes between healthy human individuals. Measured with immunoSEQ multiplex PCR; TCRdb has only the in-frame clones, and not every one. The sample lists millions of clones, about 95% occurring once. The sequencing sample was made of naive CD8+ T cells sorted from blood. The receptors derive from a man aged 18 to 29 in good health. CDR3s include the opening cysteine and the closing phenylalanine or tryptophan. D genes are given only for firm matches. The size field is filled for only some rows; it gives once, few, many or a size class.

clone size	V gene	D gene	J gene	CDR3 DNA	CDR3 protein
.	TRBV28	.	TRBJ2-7	TGTGCCAGCAGCTTCGATTTGGGGTTCTACGAGCAGTACTTC	CASSFDLGFYEQYF
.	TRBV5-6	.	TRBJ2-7	TGTGCCAGCAGCTTGGGTAGGGACCCCTACGAGCAGTACTTC	CASSLGRDPYEQYF
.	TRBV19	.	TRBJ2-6	TGTGCCAGTAGTATCTACGGGGGGGCCAACGTCCTGACTTTC	CASSIYGGANVLTF
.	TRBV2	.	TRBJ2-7	TGTGCCAGCAGTGACGCACAGACCTACGAGCAGTACTTC	CASSDAQTYEQYF
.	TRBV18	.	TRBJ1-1	TGTGCCAGCTCACCTAGCGGAGTGAACACTGAAGCTTTCTTT	CASSPSGVNTEAFF
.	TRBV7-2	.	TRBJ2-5	TGTGCCAGCAGCTTGGGCCTCGGGTGGCGAGAGACCCAGTACTTC	CASSLGLGWRETQYF
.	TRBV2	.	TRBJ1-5	TGTGCCAGCAGCGAAAGTCTGGACAATCAGCCCCAGCATTTT	CASSESLDNQPQHF
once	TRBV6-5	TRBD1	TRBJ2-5	TGTGCCAGCGGAAAACAGGGGGGCGAGACCCAGTACTTC	CASGKQGGETQYF
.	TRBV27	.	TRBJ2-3	TGTGCCAGCGCCCCGGGGGCGGGGGCTACAGATACGCAGTATTTT	CASAPGAGATDTQYF
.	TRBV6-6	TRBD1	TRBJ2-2	TGTGCCAGCAGCCCCTGGGACAGGGGGCTTACCGGGGAGCTGTTTTTT	CASSPWDRGLTGELFF
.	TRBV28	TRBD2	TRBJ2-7	TGTGCCAGCAGTTTAGACCCGCGGGGGGAGCAGTACTTC	CASSLDPRGEQYF
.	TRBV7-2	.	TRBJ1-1	TGTGCCAGCAGCTTAGGCGGAATCACTGAAGCTTTCTTT	CASSLGGITEAFF
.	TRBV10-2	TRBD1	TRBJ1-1	TGCGCCAGCAGTGAGTTTGACAGGGCGAACACTGAAGCTTTCTTT	CASSEFDRANTEAFF
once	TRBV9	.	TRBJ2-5	TGTGCCAGCAGCGTAGTATGGGTTTCCCACCAAGAGACCCAGTACTTC	CASSVVWVSHQETQYF
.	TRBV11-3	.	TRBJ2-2	TGTGCCAGCAGCCTTGACTCGTCCACCGGGGAGCTGTTTTTT	CASSLDSSTGELFF
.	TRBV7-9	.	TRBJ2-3	TGTGCCAGCAGGTCCCCCATGGGGGCCGGAGGCACAGATACGCAGTATTTT	CASRSPMGAGGTDTQYF
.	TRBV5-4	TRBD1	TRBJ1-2	TGTGCCAGCAGCCAAACAGGACAGGGGGCGCACGGCTACACCTTC	CASSQTGQGAHGYTF
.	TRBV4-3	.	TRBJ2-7	TGCGCCAGCAGCCAAGATTCCGGCAGGGCAGGTTACGAGCAGTACTTC	CASSQDSGRAGYEQYF
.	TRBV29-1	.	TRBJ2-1	TGCAGCGCCGACTGGGAGAGCTCCTACAATGAGCAGTTCTTC	CSADWESSYNEQFF
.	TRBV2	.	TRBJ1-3	TGTGCCAGCAGTGAACAGGGGTGGAACACCATATATTTT	CASSEQGWNTIYF
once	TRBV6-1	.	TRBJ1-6	TGTGCCAGCAGTGAAGACGTGGTAGGGGCGGATAATTCACCCCTCCACTTT	CASSEDVVGADNSPLHF
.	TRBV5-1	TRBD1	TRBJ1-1	TGCGCCAGCAGGTACCGGGACAGGAACACTGAAGCTTTCTTT	CASRYRDRNTEAFF
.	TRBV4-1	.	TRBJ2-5	TGCGCCAGCAGCCAAGTCGGGAACTTGCCCCAAGAGACCCAGTACTTC	CASSQVGNLPQETQYF
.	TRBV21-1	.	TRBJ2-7	TGTGCCAGCAGGATCGGGGACTACGAGCAGTACTTC	CASRIGDYEQYF
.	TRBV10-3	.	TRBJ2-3	TGTGCCATCAGTGAGGGGGACACAGATACGCAGTATTTT	CAISEGDTDTQYF
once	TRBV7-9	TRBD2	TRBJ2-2	TGTGCCAGCAGCTCGCGACTAGCGGGAGGGCGATGGGAGCTGTTTTTT	CASSSRLAGGRWELFF
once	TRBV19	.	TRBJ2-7	TGTGCCAGTAGTTCGGGACTGCGCTACGAGCAGTACTTC	CASSSGLRYEQYF
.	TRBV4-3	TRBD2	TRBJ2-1	TGCGCCAGCAGCCATTTAGTCGGGGAGGGAAATGAGCAGTTCTTC	CASSHLVGEGNEQFF
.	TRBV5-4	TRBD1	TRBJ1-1	TGTGCCAGCAGCCTCACAGGGGGCACTGAAGCTTTCTTT	CASSLTGGTEAFF
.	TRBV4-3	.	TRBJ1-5	TGCGCCAGCAGCCAAGGGATAGGGAGCAATCAGCCCCAGCATTTT	CASSQGIGSNQPQHF
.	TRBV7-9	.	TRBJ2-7	TGTGCCAGCAGCTTCTCCTCCTACGAGCAGTACTTC	CASSFSSYEQYF
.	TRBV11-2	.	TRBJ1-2	TGTGCCAGCAGCTGGGAGGGACCAAGTTCCTATGGCTACACCTTC	CASSWEGPSSYGYTF
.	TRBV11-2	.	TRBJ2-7	TGTGCCAGCAGCTTAGCGGGAGAACAGCAGTACTTC	CASSLAGEQQYF
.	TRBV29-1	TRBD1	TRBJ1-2	TGCAGCGTTGAAGATCAGGGGGGGTCCATCTATGGCTACACCTTC	CSVEDQGGSIYGYTF
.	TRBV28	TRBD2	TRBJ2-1	TGTGCCAGCTGGGGGACTAGCGCCCACAATGAGCAGTTCTTC	CASWGTSAHNEQFF
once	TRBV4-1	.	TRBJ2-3	TGCGCCAGCAGCCAAGCCGGGAGCACAGATACGCAGTATTTT	CASSQAGSTDTQYF
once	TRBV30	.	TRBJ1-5	TGTGCCTGGAGTAACCACAATCAGCCCCAGCATTTT	CAWSNHNQPQHF
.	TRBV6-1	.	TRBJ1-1	TGTGCCAGCAGTCCAACCGGGACGGGGAACACTGAAGCTTTCTTT	CASSPTGTGNTEAFF
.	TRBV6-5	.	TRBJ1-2	TGTGCCAGCAGTTACGGGGTGGCATATGGCTACACCTTC	CASSYGVAYGYTF
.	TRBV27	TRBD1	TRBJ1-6	TGTGCCAGCAGTCTAGACAGGGCGAACTCACCCCTCCACTTT	CASSLDRANSPLHF
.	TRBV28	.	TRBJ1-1	TGTGCCAGCAGTCCGGGAGGGGGAACCCTCGAGAACACTGAAGCTTTCTTT	CASSPGGGTLENTEAFF
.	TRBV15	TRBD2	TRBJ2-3	TGTGCCACCAGCAGAGTCGGTAGCGGGGGGGGCACAGATACGCAGTATTTT	CATSRVGSGGGTDTQYF
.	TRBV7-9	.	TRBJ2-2	TGTGCCAGCAGCGCCATGGGTCCGTTGACCGGGGAGCTGTTTTTT	CASSAMGPLTGELFF
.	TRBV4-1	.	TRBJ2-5	TGCGCCAGCAGCCAGGAACTTGGTTGGTACCAAGAGACCCAGTACTTC	CASSQELGWYQETQYF
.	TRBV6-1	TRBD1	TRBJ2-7	TGTGCCAGCAGTGACAGGGGGCGCGATGAGCAGTACTTC	CASSDRGRDEQYF
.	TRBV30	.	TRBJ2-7	TGTGCCTGGACCCAGGGGGGCGGGGGCTTTTCCTACGAGCAGTACTTC	CAWTQGGGGFSYEQYF
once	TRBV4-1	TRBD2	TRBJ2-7	TGCGCCAGCAGCCAGGCTGTAGCGGGGGGGGGCTACGAGCAGTACTTC	CASSQAVAGGGYEQYF
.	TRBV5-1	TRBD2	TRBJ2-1	TGCGCCAGCCGGGAGGGTGACCATGAGCAGTTCTTC	CASREGDHEQFF
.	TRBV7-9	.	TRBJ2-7	TGTGCCAGCAGCTTAGAGGGCCCGATCCCCCTCTACGAGCAGTACTTC	CASSLEGPIPLYEQYF
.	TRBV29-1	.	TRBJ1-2	TGCAGCGTTCCCGGCGCGGAAGGAGGCTACACCTTC	CSVPGAEGGYTF
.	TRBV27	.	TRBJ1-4	TGTGCCAGCAGTTCTGGAGGGTTGGATGAAAAACTGTTTTTT	CASSSGGLDEKLFF
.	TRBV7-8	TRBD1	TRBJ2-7	TGTGCCAGCAGCTTATCCGGGACAGGATCCTACGAGCAGTACTTC	CASSLSGTGSYEQYF
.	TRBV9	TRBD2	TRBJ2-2	TGTGCCAGCAGCGTGGGCGGGAGTAGTTACACCGGGGAGCTGTTTTTT	CASSVGGSSYTGELFF
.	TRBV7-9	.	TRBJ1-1	TGTGCCAGCAGTCAGGAGGGTTCCGGGGCGGTTAACACTGAAGCTTTCTTT	CASSQEGSGAVNTEAFF
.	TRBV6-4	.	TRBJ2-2	TGTGCCAGCAGTCCCGCCTCTGAGGGCACCGGGGAGCTGTTTTTT	CASSPASEGTGELFF